Listed below are T cell receptor beta chains from one sample, sequenced in a study of cytomegalovirus exposure and HLA in healthy donors. Assay: immunoSEQ multiplex PCR; the TCRdb copy retains only in-frame clones and omits some. The sample includes about 150,000 clones, about 73% seen only once; the top ten take about 12%. The source material was PBMCs. Every receptor here comes from a woman between 45 and 65 years old in good health and CMV-seropositive. Each CDR3 is given with its conserved first and last residue. A D gene is named only where the DNA matches it firmly. A row's size may be missing; if present it is once, few, many or a size class.

V: TRBV6-6; D: NA; length: 16; J: TRBJ2-3; size: NA; DNA: TGTGCCAGCAGCCCCATCGGACAGGGAGGGACAGATACGCAGTATTTT; CDR3: CASSPIGQGGTDTQYF
V: TRBV19; D: TRBD1; length: 14; J: TRBJ2-1; size: NA; DNA: TGTGCCAGTACCAAGGACAGGGGGCCTAATGAGCAGTTCTTC; CDR3: CASTKDRGPNEQFF
V: TRBV20-1; D: NA; length: 10; J: TRBJ2-4; size: NA; DNA: TGCAGTGCTAGTCAGGGGGGCGAGTACTTC; CDR3: CSASQGGEYF
V: TRBV4-1; D: TRBD1; length: 16; J: TRBJ2-4; size: once; DNA: TGCGCCAGCAGCCACGTTCTACAGGGGGCCAAAAACATTCAGTACTTC; CDR3: CASSHVLQGAKNIQYF
V: TRBV30; D: TRBD1; length: 14; J: TRBJ2-1; size: NA; DNA: TGTGCCTGGACAGGGGACAGGGGGCGAAATGAGCAGTTCTTC; CDR3: CAWTGDRGRNEQFF
V: TRBV15; D: TRBD1; length: 13; J: TRBJ1-2; size: few; DNA: TGTGCCACCAGCAGGACAGGGTTTTATGGCTACACCTTC; CDR3: CATSRTGFYGYTF
V: TRBV2; D: NA; length: 18; J: TRBJ1-5; size: NA; DNA: TGTGCCAGCAGTGAAGCGCTCGTCGTGAACTCCTGGGCTCAGCCCCAGCATTTT; CDR3: CASSEALVVNSWAQPQHF
V: TRBV6-6; D: TRBD1; length: 14; J: TRBJ2-7; size: NA; DNA: TGTGCCAGCAGTTACTCAAGGGGGCGAGACGAGCAGTACTTC; CDR3: CASSYSRGRDEQYF
V: TRBV11-1; D: NA; length: 12; J: TRBJ2-7; size: once; DNA: TGTGCCAGCAGCTCCAACTCCTACGAGCAGTACTTC; CDR3: CASSSNSYEQYF
V: TRBV7-2; D: NA; length: 13; J: TRBJ1-2; size: NA; DNA: TGTGCCAGCAGCTTAGAACCTGGCGGGGGCTACACCTTC; CDR3: CASSLEPGGGYTF
V: TRBV27; D: TRBD1; length: 15; J: TRBJ1-6; size: NA; DNA: TGTGCCAGCGGCCCGGACAGGGCGTATAATTCACCCCTCCACTTT; CDR3: CASGPDRAYNSPLHF
V: TRBV30; D: NA; length: 15; J: TRBJ2-4; size: NA; DNA: TGTGCCTGGGGAGGACTGCTCCTAGCCAAAAACATTCAGTACTTC; CDR3: CAWGGLLLAKNIQYF
V: TRBV7-9; D: NA; length: 17; J: TRBJ2-7; size: NA; DNA: TGTTCCAGCAGCTTAGGACTAACTCCTCCCCTCTCCTACGAGCAGTACTTC; CDR3: CSSSLGLTPPLSYEQYF
V: TRBV14; D: NA; length: 13; J: TRBJ1-4; size: NA; DNA: TGTGCCAGCAGCCAAGATCCCGTGGAAAAACTGTTTTTT; CDR3: CASSQDPVEKLFF
V: TRBV5-1; D: TRBD2; length: 15; J: TRBJ2-3; size: NA; DNA: TGCGCCAGCAAGGTTGGGACTAGCCCCACAGATACGCAGTATTTT; CDR3: CASKVGTSPTDTQYF
V: TRBV5-1; D: TRBD1; length: 16; J: TRBJ2-3; size: NA; DNA: TGCGCCAGCAGCTTACCGGGACAGGTGGGGAGAGATACGCAGTATTTT; CDR3: CASSLPGQVGRDTQYF
V: TRBV2; D: TRBD1; length: 14; J: TRBJ1-6; size: NA; DNA: TGTGCCAGCAACCAGGGGGCGGTCTTCTCACCCCTCCACTTT; CDR3: CASNQGAVFSPLHF
V: TRBV7-6; D: TRBD2; length: 16; J: TRBJ2-3; size: once; DNA: TGTGCCAGCAGCTTAAGGCTAGCGGACTACACAGATACGCAGTATTTT; CDR3: CASSLRLADYTDTQYF
V: TRBV5-1; D: NA; length: 14; J: TRBJ1-1; size: NA; DNA: TGCGCCAGCAGCTTGTTAGGGGGGAACACTGAAGCTTTCTTT; CDR3: CASSLLGGNTEAFF
V: TRBV21-1; D: NA; length: 17; J: TRBJ1-2; size: once; DNA: TGTGCCAGCAGCGAACCGGGACAGGGATTGGCTAACTATGGCTACACCTTC; CDR3: CASSEPGQGLANYGYTF
V: TRBV6-6; D: TRBD1; length: 16; J: TRBJ2-1; size: NA; DNA: TGTGCCAGCAGTTACGAAGCGGGACAGGGTTCCAATGAGCAGTTCTTC; CDR3: CASSYEAGQGSNEQFF
V: TRBV30; D: TRBD1; length: 11; J: TRBJ1-2; size: NA; DNA: TGTGCCTGGCAGGGGGCCTCTGGCTACACCTTC; CDR3: CAWQGASGYTF
V: TRBV6-5; D: NA; length: 16; J: TRBJ1-6; size: NA; DNA: TGTGCCAGCAGTTATGGGCAGGGAGGCTATAATTCACCCCTCCACTTT; CDR3: CASSYGQGGYNSPLHF
V: TRBV5-6; D: NA; length: 12; J: TRBJ1-1; size: NA; DNA: TGTGCCAGCAGCTTGTTGAGGACTGAAGCTTTCTTT; CDR3: CASSLLRTEAFF
V: TRBV19; D: NA; length: 16; J: TRBJ2-3; size: NA; DNA: TGTGCCAGTAGTGCGACGACTGTTGCTAGCACAGATACGCAGTATTTT; CDR3: CASSATTVASTDTQYF
V: TRBV9; D: TRBD1; length: 14; J: TRBJ1-4; size: NA; DNA: TGTGCCAGCAACGACGGGACAGCTAATGAAAAACTGTTTTTT; CDR3: CASNDGTANEKLFF
V: TRBV6-1; D: NA; length: 17; J: TRBJ1-5; size: NA; DNA: TGTGCCAGCAGTGAAGTGAGGGGGTTCTCGAGCAATCAGCCCCAGCATTTT; CDR3: CASSEVRGFSSNQPQHF
V: TRBV5-4; D: TRBD2; length: 16; J: TRBJ2-2; size: NA; DNA: TGTGCCAGCAGCTTGGCGGGAGGGATACGCACCGGGGAGCTGTTTTTT; CDR3: CASSLAGGIRTGELFF
V: TRBV11-1; D: NA; length: 17; J: TRBJ2-3; size: NA; DNA: TGTGCCAGCAGCGCCCGGACAGCCCGCCTTAGCACAGATACGCAGTATTTT; CDR3: CASSARTARLSTDTQYF
V: TRBV6-6; D: TRBD1; length: 15; J: TRBJ1-6; size: once; DNA: TGTGCCAGCAGACAGGGGGACGCCTATAATTCACCCCTCCACTTT; CDR3: CASRQGDAYNSPLHF
V: TRBV13; D: NA; length: 13; J: TRBJ2-1; size: NA; DNA: TGTGCCAGCAGCTACGACCCGCAGGGGGGGCAGTTCTTC; CDR3: CASSYDPQGGQFF
V: TRBV2; D: NA; length: 16; J: TRBJ1-4; size: NA; DNA: TGTGCCAGCAGAAAATGGACAGCCGCAACTAATGAAAAACTGTTTTTT; CDR3: CASRKWTAATNEKLFF
V: TRBV2; D: NA; length: 14; J: TRBJ2-7; size: few; DNA: TGTGCCAGCAGTGAACGGCAGGGCCCCTACGAGCAGTACTTC; CDR3: CASSERQGPYEQYF
V: TRBV19; D: NA; length: 15; J: TRBJ1-3; size: NA; DNA: TGTGCCAGTAGTGTCTCTACCATCTCTGGAAACACCATATATTTT; CDR3: CASSVSTISGNTIYF
V: TRBV7-6; D: NA; length: 17; J: TRBJ2-1; size: NA; DNA: TGTGCCAGCAGCCAGGTAGGGGCAGCAAGCTCCTACAATGAGCAGTTCTTC; CDR3: CASSQVGAASSYNEQFF
V: TRBV7-9; D: NA; length: 13; J: TRBJ1-2; size: NA; DNA: TGTGCCAGCAGCTCGACAGCTAACTATGGCTACACCTTC; CDR3: CASSSTANYGYTF
V: TRBV6-5; D: TRBD1; length: 12; J: TRBJ1-3; size: NA; DNA: TGTGCCAGCCGGACAGGGGTAAACACCATATATTTT; CDR3: CASRTGVNTIYF
V: TRBV5-1; D: TRBD2; length: 15; J: TRBJ2-3; size: few; DNA: TGCGCCAGCAGCTTCTCCCGGGGGGGCACAGATACGCAGTATTTT; CDR3: CASSFSRGGTDTQYF
V: TRBV19; D: TRBD1; length: 16; J: TRBJ2-1; size: NA; DNA: TGTGCCAGTAGTACTATTTCGGGACAGCGCAACAATGAGCAGTTCTTC; CDR3: CASSTISGQRNNEQFF
V: TRBV4-2; D: TRBD2; length: 14; J: TRBJ2-5; size: NA; DNA: TGTGCCAGCAGCCAGGGGACTAACCGAGAGACCCAGTACTTC; CDR3: CASSQGTNRETQYF
V: TRBV10-3; D: NA; length: 16; J: TRBJ2-3; size: NA; DNA: TGTGCCATCAGTGAGCTCGAGGGGGGGCTCACAGATACGCAGTATTTT; CDR3: CAISELEGGLTDTQYF
V: TRBV11-3; D: TRBD1; length: 15; J: TRBJ2-2; size: NA; DNA: TGTGCCAGCAGCTGGGGGACAGGGAACACCGGGGAGCTGTTTTTT; CDR3: CASSWGTGNTGELFF
V: TRBV27; D: NA; length: 15; J: TRBJ2-1; size: once; DNA: TGTGCCAGCAGTTTACGATATAGCATGGGTAATGAGCAGTTCTTC; CDR3: CASSLRYSMGNEQFF
V: TRBV5-1; D: NA; length: 13; J: TRBJ2-5; size: NA; DNA: TGCGCCAGCAGCTTGAGGACTCTAGAGACCCAGTACTTC; CDR3: CASSLRTLETQYF
V: TRBV12-2; D: NA; length: 13; J: TRBJ1-1; size: NA; DNA: TGTGCAAGTCGACGAACGGGGAACATTGAAGCTTTCTTT; CDR3: CASRRTGNIEAFF